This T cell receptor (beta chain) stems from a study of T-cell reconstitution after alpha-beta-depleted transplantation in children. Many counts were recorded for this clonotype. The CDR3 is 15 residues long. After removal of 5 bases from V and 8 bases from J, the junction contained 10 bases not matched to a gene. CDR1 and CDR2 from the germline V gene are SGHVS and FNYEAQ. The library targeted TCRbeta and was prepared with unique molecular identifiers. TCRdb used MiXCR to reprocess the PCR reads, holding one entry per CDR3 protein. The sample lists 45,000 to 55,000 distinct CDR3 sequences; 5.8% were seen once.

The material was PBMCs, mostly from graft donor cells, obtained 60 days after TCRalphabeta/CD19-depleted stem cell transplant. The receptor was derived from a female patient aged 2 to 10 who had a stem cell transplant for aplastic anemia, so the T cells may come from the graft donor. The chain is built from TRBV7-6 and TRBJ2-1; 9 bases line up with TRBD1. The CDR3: CASSSPMDRGYEQFF. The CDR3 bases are TGTGCCAGCAGCAGCCCTATGGACAGGGGATATGAGCAGTTCTTC.